Below are 15 T cell receptor beta chains sequenced from a single sample in a study of CD8+ T cells in alopecia areata. CD4, CD8alpha, NKG2D, NKG2ACE and other markers were used to sort pooled cutaneous lymph node cells. Once RNA had been extracted, it was reverse transcribed into cDNA to act as the sequencing template. Clones were read by immunoSEQ multiplex PCR, and TCRdb kept only the in-frame ones, dropping some. The sample has 200,000 to 300,000 clones, none seen only once. Sequenced sample: CD4+ T cells sorted from a lymph node. The receptors come from a C3H/HeJ mouse with alopecia areata. The strain is characterized by the MHC haplotype H2-k.

Of note for this clone: The genes and germline here are from mouse. The read ends 4 residues early relative to the CDR3; the germline J gene fills the gap. The chain employs TRBV17 and TRBJ2-4; 10 bases are shared with TRBD1. Germline assignment: CDR1 MNHDT and CDR2 YYDKIL. The CDR3 loop spans 15 amino acids. V gave up 5 bases and J gave up 0 bases; unmatched junction bases: 2. CDR3 sequence reads: CASSGTGVSQNTLYF. Incomplete CDR3 DNA: TGTGCTAGCAGTGGGACAGGGGTTAGTCAAAAC.

Points on this clone: The gene names here belong to mouse. The CDR3 end falls 4 residues outside the read, so it is completed with the germline J gene. The V gene is TRBV31, the J gene TRBJ1-2; D is ambiguous. The germline CDR1 and CDR2 sequences are GKSSPN and SITVG. CDR3 length: 14 amino acids. The V gene lost 1 base and the J gene lost 0 bases, with 9 bases spanning the gap. CDR3: CAWSPLTANSDYTF. CDR3 DNA (partial): TGTGCCTGGAGTCCCCTTACAGCAAACTCC. Using reference TRBV31 and TRBJ1-2 for the parts outside the CDR3, the full variable domain is AQTIHQWPVAEIKAVGSPLSLGCTIKGKSSPNLYWYWQATGGTLQQLFYSITVGQVESVVQLNLSASRPKDDQFILSTEKLLLSHSGFYLCAWSPLTANSDYTFGSGTRLLVI.

This clone was detected many times. Genes here carry mouse names. The read is 3 residues too short to cover the CDR3 end, so that end is filled in from the germline J gene. The J gene is TRBJ1-6, the V gene TRBV17; possible D gene TRBD1, 6 bases. TRBJ1-6 is an ORF for which the function is uncertain. Deletions cut 1 base from V and 4 bases from J, with 11 bases between. Germline CDR1 and CDR2: MNHDT and YYDKIL. The CDR3 sequence is 16 residues long. The covered CDR3 bases are TGTGCTAGCAGTAGAGTCCCGGGACAATATAATTCGCCC. As protein: CASSRVPGQYNSP. The complete CDR3 sequence is CASSRVPGQYNSPLYF.

This clone has just a few counts. Gene labels here are mouse ones. The read stops 4 residues short of the end of the CDR3; the missing end is completed from the germline J gene. The V gene is TRBV5, the J gene TRBJ2-3; 7 nucleotides agree with TRBD2. In germline, CDR1 is LGHNA, CDR2 YNLKQL (reference sequence). The CDR3 has 14 residues. The covered CDR3 bases are TGTGCCAGCAGCCAAGGTGGGGGGATAGAA. This translates into CASSQGGGIE. The whole CDR3 protein is CASSQGGGIETLYF.

This clone was recorded many times. Mouse gene names apply. Sequencing ends 4 residues short of the CDR3 end; the germline J gene provides the rest. V is TRBV5 and J is TRBJ2-5, with 13 positions matching TRBD2. Germline assignment: CDR1 LGHNA and CDR2 YNLKQL (reference sequence). The J segment lost 3 bases and the V segment lost 0 bases, leaving 3 bases of the junction unmatched. The CDR3 is 17 amino acids. The CDR3 sequence is CASSQEGDWGGQDTQYF. The DNA read from the CDR3 is TGTGCCAGCAGCCAAGAGGGGGACTGGGGGGGGCAAGAC.

With respect to this clone: Mouse gene names and germline throughout. The CDR3 extends 3 residues past the end of the read, so its final part is completed from the germline J gene. This same CDR3 is encoded by further DNA sequences in the sample. The chain links TRBV5 to TRBJ1-6; 10 bases fit TRBD1. TRBJ1-6 has ORF status, its function being uncertain. The CDR3 is made up of 16 amino acids. The V gene end was trimmed by 0 bases and the J gene end by 4 bases; junction bases not matched to a gene: 0. Germline V gene lookup returns CDR1 LGHNA and CDR2 YNLKQL (reference sequence). The CDR3 loop reads CASSQEGQGYNSPLYF. CDR3 DNA (partial): TGTGCCAGCAGCCAAGAGGGACAGGGGTATAATTCGCCC.

Concerning this clone: The genes and germline here are from mouse. Coverage ceases 4 residues before the CDR3 finishes, and the germline J gene fills in the end. The sample contains more than one DNA sequence encoding this CDR3. V is TRBV13-2 and J is TRBJ2-7; 7 positions match TRBD2. Looked up from germline, CDR1 is NNHNN and CDR2 is SYGAGS (reference sequence). The CDR3 runs 12 residues. CDR3 bases read: TGTGCCAGCGGTGAGGGGGGGTAT. This codes for CASGEGGY. The CDR3 in its entirety is CASGEGGYEQYF.

At least ten counts were recorded for this clone. Mouse names are used for the genes. With the read ending 4 residues before the CDR3 end, the germline J gene is used to fill in that end. The sample holds other DNA sequences that translate to the same CDR3. The chain carries TRBV19 and TRBJ1-1; 7 positions match TRBD1. The germline V gene has CDR1 FNHDT and CDR2 SITEND (reference sequence). The trim removed 2 bases at V and 0 bases at J, leaving 1 base unmatched. The CDR3 is made up of 14 amino acids. The part of the CDR3 DNA that was read is TGTGCCAGCAGTATCGGACAGGCAAACACA. Protein sequence: CASSIGQANT. Given in full, the CDR3 is CASSIGQANTEVFF.

Of note for this clone: Mouse germline and gene names are used. The CDR3 goes on 4 residues after the read ends, and that part is filled in from the germline J gene. The chain uses TRBV13-3 and TRBJ1-1; D perhaps matches TRBD1 (5 bases). The ends were cut back, 5 bases at V and 0 bases at J, with 11 bases in the middle. There are 14 residues in the CDR3. Germline CDR1 is NNHDY and CDR2 is SYVADS. CDR3 amino acids: CASRRTHANTEVFF. CDR3 bases read: TGTGCCAGCAGACGGACACATGCAAACACA.

This clone was seen more than once but under ten times. Each gene name is a mouse one. The CDR3 end is not reached by the read, which stops 4 residues before it; the germline J gene fills it in. Additional DNA sequences in this sample encode the identical CDR3. The rearrangement joins TRBV19 to TRBJ2-7; 10 bases agree with TRBD2. Germline CDR1 reads FNHDT; CDR2 reads SITEND (reference sequence). This CDR3 is built from 15 residues. With V trimmed by 2 bases and J by 0 bases, 2 bases remained unmatched. The CDR3 sequence is CASSIRTGGSYEQYF. The sequenced part of the CDR3 DNA is TGTGCCAGCAGTATCAGGACTGGGGGCTCCTAT.

Comment on this clone: Each gene name is a mouse one. Read coverage stops 4 residues before the CDR3 terminus; the germline J gene supplies the remainder. V and J are TRBV5 and TRBJ2-1, with 12 bases fitting TRBD2. This CDR3 contains 16 residues. Trimming cost V 3 bases and J 3 bases; bases outside gene matches: 3. CDR1 LGHNA and CDR2 YNLKQL come from the germline V gene (reference sequence). Partial CDR3 DNA: TGTGCCAGCAGCCACGGGACTGGGGGGATCTATGCT. It specifies CASSHGTGGIYA. The entire CDR3 reads CASSHGTGGIYAEQFF.

This clone turned up a few times. Here the gene names and germline are mouse. Read sequence stops 4 residues before the CDR3 end, and the germline J gene provides the missing end. The chain recombines TRBV19 with TRBJ2-3, with 7 bases identical to TRBD1. CDR3 length: 15 amino acids. With V trimmed by 2 bases and J by 0 bases, 3 bases remained unmatched. Germline V lookup: CDR1 FNHDT, CDR2 SITEND (reference sequence). Incomplete CDR3 DNA: TGTGCCAGCAGTATGGGGGACAGTAGTGCAGAA. It encodes CASSMGDSSAE. The full CDR3 is CASSMGDSSAETLYF.

This clone was observed a few times. One base away lies a much larger clone, so this may be a sequencing read error. Gene names are mouse gene names. The read gets to within 4 residues of the CDR3 end, and the germline J gene fills in the rest. The rearrangement links TRBV4 to TRBJ1-2, with 8 bases fitting TRBD1. The trim removed 4 bases at V and 2 bases at J, leaving 0 bases unmatched. Germline loops: CDR1 LGHDT, CDR2 YNNKQL (reference sequence). The length of the CDR3 is 13 residues. The CDR3 region is CASSWTGNSDYTF. CDR3 DNA (partial): TGTGCCAGCAGCTGGACAGGGAACTCC.

In this sample, this clone turned up a few times. The gene symbols are mouse symbols. The read finishes 4 residues shy of the CDR3 end, and the germline J gene is used to complete it. The sample has other DNA sequences that encode this CDR3 too. This rearrangement joins TRBV13-3 to TRBJ2-5; 7 positions agree with TRBD2. Germline CDR1 and CDR2: NNHDY and SYVADS. The CDR3 has 15 residues. Trimming cost V 0 bases and J 2 bases; bases outside gene matches: 3. Incomplete CDR3 DNA: TGTGCCAGCAGTGATGCTCGGGGGGGCCAAGAC. Protein sequence: CASSDARGGQD. The full CDR3 is CASSDARGGQDTQYF.

Comments on this clone: The gene names given are mouse names. The read comes to an end 4 residues before the CDR3 does, leaving the germline J gene to fill in the end. The chain has TRBV1 and TRBJ2-2; tentatively, D is TRBD1 (6 bases). This CDR3 region has 16 residues. Germline V CDR1 and CDR2: NSQYPW, LRSPGD (reference sequence). V shed 0 bases and J shed 0 bases, with 8 bases lying between them. CDR3 in amino acids: CTCSADGTTNTGQLYF. The covered CDR3 bases are TGCACCTGCAGTGCAGATGGGACAACAAACACCGGG. Filled out from reference TRBV1 and TRBJ2-2, the complete variable domain reads VTLLEQNPRWRLVPRGQAVNLRCILKNSQYPWMSWYQQDLQKQLQWLFTLRSPGDKEVKSLPGADYLATRVTDTELRLQVANMSQGRTLYCTCSADGTTNTGQLYFGEGSKLTVL.